The source of this T cell receptor (beta chain) is a study of shared clonotypes between healthy human individuals. Per the original data handling: Junction-only immunoSEQ data arrived without quality scores, meaning filtering differed. This table comes from immunoSEQ multiplex PCR, and its TCRdb copy is limited to in-frame clones, with some not included. V, J and clone size are taken as reported in that table, and D and trimming were inferred from the DNA itself. Counted here are 1.6 million or so clones, approximately 98.5% occurring once; the ten biggest clones make up about 0.35%. The CDR3 is made up of 17 amino acids. Germline CDR1 reads SGHNT; CDR2 reads YENEEA. Deletions cut 5 bases from V and 0 bases from J, with 18 bases between. Points on this clone: What it binds is unknown.

It was into CD45RA+ naive and CD45RA-negative memory subsets that the CD4+ cells were split. Study-wide points: Estimated richness values were generally larger in naive subsets than in memory subsets. Having only a few donors restricted how much genetic and exposure-history diversity was captured.

Sequencing was carried out using naive CD4+ T cells sorted from blood. Documented subset: CD45RA+ positively selected. The chain recombines TRBV11-3 with TRBJ2-3; possible D gene TRBD2, 6 bases. The sequence derives from a young man in good health. The CDR3 region is CASSIGPGGGSTDTQYF. Written as DNA, the CDR3 is TGTGCCAGCAGCATCGGGCCCGGTGGGGGGAGCACAGATACGCAGTATTTT.